The 13 T cell receptor beta chains below all came from one sample that was sequenced in a study of blood T cell repertoires in COVID-19. The repertoire was sequenced with immunoSEQ multiplex PCR; TCRdb's copy has only in-frame clones and lacks some. The repertoire holds over 200,000 clones, roughly four fifths seen once, with over 12% in the top ten. The sample comprised PBMCs or T cells enriched from blood (not recorded which). These receptors were taken from a man aged 35-49 years who had recovered from COVID-19.

The rearrangement joins TRBV5-1 to TRBJ1-1; the match to TRBD1 covers 7 bases. Germline CDR1 SGHRS, CDR2 YFSETQ. This CDR3 region has 15 residues. J lost 1 base, V lost 4 bases, and 7 bases had no gene match. The CDR3 coding sequence is TGCGCCAGCAGCACGGAGGGGGCAACGAACACTGAAGCTTTCTTT. Protein: CASSTEGATNTEAFF.

This sequence joins TRBV28 and TRBJ1-5, with D tentatively TRBD1 (5 bases). Deletions cut 8 bases from V and 8 bases from J, with 13 bases between. In germline, CDR1 is MDHEN, CDR2 SYDVKM. The CDR3 has 12 amino acids. In nucleotides, the CDR3 is TGTGCCAGCGCCCCGTTAGGGGAGCCCCAGCATTTT. This sequence encodes CASAPLGEPQHF.

V and J are TRBV11-2 and TRBJ1-2, with TRBD1 as a possible D gene (5 bases). The CDR3 consists of 16 residues. V was cut by 0 bases and J by 4 bases, with 15 bases left in between. Germline lookup yields CDR1 SGHAT and CDR2 FQNNGV. CDR3 nucleotide sequence: TGTGCCAGCAGCTTAGATGGGGGGACTGGGGGCTATGGCTACACCTTC. This codes for CASSLDGGTGGYGYTF. The full variable domain, with the rest looked up from reference TRBV11-2 and TRBJ1-2, is EAGVAQSPRYKIIEKRQSVAFWCNPISGHATLYWYQQILGQGPKLLIQFQNNGVVDDSQLPKDRFSAERLKGVDSTLKIQPAKLEDSAVYLCASSLDGGTGGYGYTFGSGTRLTVV.

This chain uses TRBV5-6 with TRBJ2-7, with 11 positions matching TRBD1. This CDR3 spans 17 amino acids. The germline V gene has CDR1 SGHDT and CDR2 YYEEEE. V lost 0 bases, J lost 4 bases, and 9 bases stayed unmatched. The chain's CDR3 is CASSLGPSGTGGYEQYF. CDR3 sequence (DNA): TGTGCCAGCAGCTTGGGGCCCTCCGGGACAGGGGGTTACGAGCAGTACTTC.

The chain employs TRBV11-1 and TRBJ1-1; tentatively, D is TRBD1 (5 bases). Looked up from germline, CDR1 is SGHAT and CDR2 is FQDESV (reference sequence). This CDR3 comprises 15 residues. Trimming cost V 1 base and J 4 bases, with 13 bases left between them. The chain's CDR3 is CASSLGTGWFTEAFF. The CDR3 DNA reads as TGTGCCAGCAGCTTAGGTACAGGTTGGTTCACTGAAGCTTTCTTT.

This clone was counted between two and nine times. V usage is TRBV19 and J usage is TRBJ2-1, with 11 positions matching TRBD2. J gave up 5 bases and V 5 bases, and 11 bases lay outside the gene matches. Germline assignment: CDR1 LNHDA and CDR2 SQIVND (reference sequence). There are 17 residues in the CDR3. This CDR3 is CASSAFRTSGYNNEQFF. In DNA, the CDR3 is TGTGCCAGTAGTGCCTTCCGGACTAGCGGGTATAACAATGAGCAGTTCTTC.

This clone was seen more than once but under ten times. This chain uses TRBV28 with TRBJ1-1; D not resolved. This CDR3 has 15 amino acids. The V end lost 6 bases, the J end lost 6 bases, and 20 bases lay between the germline ends. CDR1 and CDR2 from the germline V gene are MDHEN and SYDVKM. The DNA for the CDR3 is TGTGCCAGCAGCTATTCCACGAGGCGGGCGCCTGAAGCTTTCTTT. Translating it yields CASSYSTRRAPEAFF.

Comment on this clone: The sample carries other DNA sequences with the same CDR3. The V call is TRBV4-2, the J call TRBJ1-1; D possibly corresponds to TRBD1 (6 bases). The CDR3 covers 14 residues. Trimming left V 3 bases short and J 2 bases short, with 10 bases between. The germline V gene encodes CDR1 LGHNA and CDR2 YNFKEQ. The chain's CDR3 is CASSHLDRNTEAFF. In nucleotides, the CDR3 is TGTGCCAGCAGCCACCTGGACAGAAACACTGAAGCTTTCTTT.

The J gene is TRBJ1-6, the V gene TRBV5-4; maybe TRBD1 (6 bases). V lost 6 bases to trimming and J lost 7 bases, with 17 bases between them. The CDR3 runs to 15 residues. CDR1 and CDR2 from the germline V gene are SGHNT and YYREEE (reference sequence). The CDR3 coding sequence is TGTGCCAGCAAGGCACGACAGGAACGAAATTCACCCCTCCACTTT. Its translation is CASKARQERNSPLHF.

The V call is TRBV28, the J call TRBJ2-2; 8 bases align to TRBD1. Germline CDR1 is MDHEN and CDR2 is SYDVKM. This CDR3 spans 13 amino acids. V was pared by 5 bases and J by 13 bases, with 9 bases of the junction left unmatched. The CDR3 nucleotides are TGTGCCAGCAGTCCCACCCGGACAGGGTGGCTGTTTTTT. Translating gives CASSPTRTGWLFF.

This chain joins TRBV3-1 (or the pseudogene TRBV3-2) and TRBJ1-6; TRBD1 agrees at 9 bases. CDR1 is LGHDT, CDR2 YNNKEL, per germline (reference sequence). V lost 2 bases to trimming and J lost 10 bases; unmatched junction nucleotides: 6. The CDR3 has 15 residues. CDR3 protein: CASSQNRGRLSPLHF. CDR3 in DNA: TGTGCCAGCAGCCAAAACAGGGGGCGCCTCTCACCCCTCCACTTT.

The chain is built from TRBV5-1 and TRBJ1-3, with D maybe TRBD1 (6 bases). The CDR3 spans 15 residues. Trimming pared 6 bases from V and 0 bases from J, leaving 13 bases between. Germline-derived CDR1 and CDR2 are SGHRS and YFSETQ. The CDR3 coding sequence is TGCGCCAGCAACCCGGGGGGCGCCTCTGGAAACACCATATATTTT. It translates to CASNPGGASGNTIYF.

The CDR3 region is CASSVATGTGFNQPQHF. CDR3 nucleotides: TGTGCCAGCAGCGTAGCTACGGGGACAGGGTTCAATCAGCCCCAGCATTTT. The rearrangement uses TRBV9 and TRBJ1-5; 9 positions match TRBD1. The CDR3 loop spans 17 amino acids. With V trimmed by 0 bases and J by 3 bases, 7 bases remained unmatched. The germline V gene has CDR1 SGDLS and CDR2 YYNGEE.